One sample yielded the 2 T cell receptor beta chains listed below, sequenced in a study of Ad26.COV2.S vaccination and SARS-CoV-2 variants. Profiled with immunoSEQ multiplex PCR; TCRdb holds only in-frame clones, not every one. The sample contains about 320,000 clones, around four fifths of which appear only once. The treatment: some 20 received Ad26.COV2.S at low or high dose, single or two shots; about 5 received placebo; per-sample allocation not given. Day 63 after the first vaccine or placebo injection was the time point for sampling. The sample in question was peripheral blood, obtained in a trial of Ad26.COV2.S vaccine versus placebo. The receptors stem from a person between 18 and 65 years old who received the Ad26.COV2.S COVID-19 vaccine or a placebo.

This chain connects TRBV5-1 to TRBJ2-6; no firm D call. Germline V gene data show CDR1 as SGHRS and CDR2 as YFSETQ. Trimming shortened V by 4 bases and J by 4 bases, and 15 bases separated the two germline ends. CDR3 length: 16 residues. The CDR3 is CASSRRWAAGANVLTF. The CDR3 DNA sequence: TGCGCCAGCAGCCGAAGGTGGGCGGCCGGGGCCAACGTCCTGACTTTC.

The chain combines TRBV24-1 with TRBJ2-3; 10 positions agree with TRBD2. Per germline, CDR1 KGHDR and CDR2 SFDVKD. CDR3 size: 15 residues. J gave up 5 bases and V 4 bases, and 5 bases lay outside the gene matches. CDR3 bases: TGTGCCACCAGTGACCCAACTAGCGGGGTAGATACGCAGTATTTT. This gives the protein CATSDPTSGVDTQYF.